Listed below are T cell receptor beta chains from one sample, sequenced in a study of T-cell reconstitution after alpha-beta-depleted transplantation in children. One entry per CDR3 protein, called by TCRdb with MiXCR from the PCR reads. The data show 200,000 or so distinct CDR3 sequences, approximately 6.9% seen once. This specimen was PBMCs, taken before TCRalphabeta/CD19-depleted stem cell transplant. The receptors stem from a boy between 2 and 15 years old with acute lymphoblastic leukemia, due to receive a stem cell transplant. The CDR3 runs from the conserved cysteine through the conserved F or W. Each record gives: D gene, clone size, V gene, J gene, CDR3 DNA, CDR3 protein. The D gene is left open where the match is weak. The size entry is marked missing in some rows and otherwise reads once, few, many or a size class.

>TRBD2|many|TRBV4-3|TRBJ2-1
TGCGCCAGCAGCCTCACTAGCGGTTACAGCTCCTACAATGAGCAGTTCTTC
CASSLTSGYSSYNEQFF
>NA|NA|TRBV18|TRBJ1-1
TGTGCCAGCTCACCACAGGGTGAAGCTTTCTTT
CASSPQGEAFF
>TRBD2|many|TRBV20-1|TRBJ2-1
TGCAGTGCTCGCGGGACTAGCCCCCTACTGTTCAATGAGCAGTTCTTC
CSARGTSPLLFNEQFF
>NA|few|TRBV19|TRBJ1-1
TGTGCCAGTAGCCTACCAGGGGTGAACACTGAAGCTTTCTTT
CASSLPGVNTEAFF
>TRBD1|many|TRBV11-2|TRBJ2-2
TGTGCCAGCAGCCCGGACAGGGCGACCGGGGAGCTGTTTTTT
CASSPDRATGELFF
>TRBD2|many|TRBV29-1|TRBJ2-3
TGCAGCGTTTGGGGGGGACTAGCGCCCGAGCAGTATTTT
CSVWGGLAPEQYF
>NA|NA|TRBV12-3/TRBV12-4|TRBJ1-5
TGTGCCAGCAGTTTCGGGGTTAGCAATCAGCCCCAGCATTTT
CASSFGVSNQPQHF
>NA|many|TRBV25-1|TRBJ2-5
TGTGCCAGCAGTGAGACAGGACAAGAGACCCAGTACTTC
CASSETGQETQYF
>NA|few|TRBV28|TRBJ1-6
TGTGCCTCTCGGGGGCTGTCACCCCTCCACTTT
CASRGLSPLHF
>NA|few|TRBV29-1|TRBJ1-4
TGCAGCGTGGCCAGGAATGAAAAACTGTTTTTT
CSVARNEKLFF
>TRBD2|many|TRBV6-5|TRBJ2-1
TGTGCCAGCAGTTACTCGGGGACTACCTACAATGAGCAGTTCTTC
CASSYSGTTYNEQFF
>TRBD2|many|TRBV9|TRBJ2-7
TGTGCCAGCAGCGTAGGCGGGAGTGTCTACGAGCAGTACTTC
CASSVGGSVYEQYF
>NA|NA|TRBV12-3/TRBV12-4|TRBJ2-5
TGTGCCAGCAGTCCGGACAGCCGAAAAGAGACCCAGTACTTC
CASSPDSRKETQYF
>NA|many|TRBV12-3/TRBV12-4|TRBJ2-7
TGTGCCAGCAGTATAACCGGGGCGGGGTACGAGCAGTACTTC
CASSITGAGYEQYF
>NA|many|TRBV11-3|TRBJ2-1
TGTGCCAGCAGCTTAACAGTGGAGGAACACCTAACCTACAATGAGCAGTTCTTC
CASSLTVEEHLTYNEQFF
>NA|many|TRBV6-5|TRBJ1-1
TGTGCCAGCGGGAATCATGGGGGCCGAGGTGGAGGTAACACTGAAGCTTTCTTT
CASGNHGGRGGGNTEAFF
>TRBD1|many|TRBV20-1|TRBJ2-7
TGCAGTGCTAGATTTTATGTGGGACAGGTCTACGAGCAGTACTTC
CSARFYVGQVYEQYF
>NA|few|TRBV6-1|TRBJ2-5
TGTGCCAGCAGTGAAGAGAGGGCCTACCAAGAGACCCAGTACTTC
CASSEERAYQETQYF
>NA|few|TRBV20-1|TRBJ2-7
TGCAGTGCACCTACCGAAAAGCTCTACGAGCAGTACTTC
CSAPTEKLYEQYF
>TRBD1|few|TRBV14|TRBJ1-1
TGTGCCAGCAGCGAACAGGGGGGCGTACTGAACACTGAAGCTTTCTTT
CASSEQGGVLNTEAFF
>NA|few|TRBV7-9|TRBJ1-2
TGTGCCAGCAGCTTGAGCCTGGACGGCTACACCTTC
CASSLSLDGYTF
>NA|few|TRBV6-2/TRBV6-3|TRBJ2-1
TGTGCCAGCAGTTACTTGTCGGGGGAACCCGACAATGAGCAGTTCTTC
CASSYLSGEPDNEQFF
>TRBD1|few|TRBV12-3/TRBV12-4|TRBJ2-6
TGTGCCAGCACAGGGGGCTCTGGGGCCAACGTCCTGACTTTC
CASTGGSGANVLTF
>NA|many|TRBV7-2|TRBJ2-5
TGTGCCAGCAGCTTAGTTTTTCTCCAAGAGACCCAGTACTTC
CASSLVFLQETQYF
>TRBD1|few|TRBV20-1|TRBJ1-2
TGCAGTGCTCTCCGGGACAGGGCCAACTATGGCTACACCTTC
CSALRDRANYGYTF
>NA|few|TRBV20-1|TRBJ1-5
TGCAGTGCTAGTAGCTCTGTGGATAGCAATCAGCCCCAGCATTTT
CSASSSVDSNQPQHF
>TRBD2|many|TRBV20-1|TRBJ2-5
TGCAGTGCTAGGGGGTTTCTAGCGGGAGTTTCAGAGACCCAGTACTTC
CSARGFLAGVSETQYF